What follows are 19 T cell receptor beta chains derived from one specimen sequenced in a study of blood T cells in healthy people across ages. Alongside a J-beta primer mix, a sample-barcoded 5' primer served in a second PCR lasting 7 to 11 cycles. TCRdb re-analysed the 5' RACE reads in MiXCR, keeping a single row per CDR3 protein. The sample holds about 1.8 million distinct CDR3 sequences, about 50% seen once. Sequencing input: blood. The receptors originated from a woman in her thirties or forties in good health.

A few counts support this clonotype. The CDR3 here is CASIRGLGAETQYF. As DNA, the CDR3 is TGTGCCAGCATTAGAGGTCTGGGCGCGGAGACCCAGTACTTC. This chain links TRBV6-5 with TRBJ2-5, with D hard to call. From germline, CDR1 is MNHEY and CDR2 SVGAGI. Trimming removed 7 bases from V and 5 bases from J, with 17 bases in between. CDR3 length: 14 residues.

The DNA of the CDR3 is TGTGCCAGCAGTTCCGGCGGGCAAGAGTTCTTC. Residues: CASSSGGQEFF. V and J are TRBV6-2 or TRBV6-3 and TRBJ2-1, with D possibly matching TRBD2 (5 bases). V was shortened by 4 bases and J by 14 bases, with 12 bases between the two germline ends. The V gene's germline CDR1 is MNHEY and CDR2 SVGEGT. The CDR3 spans 11 residues.

This clonotype was counted a few times. The V and J genes are TRBV24-1 and TRBJ1-2; no definite D call. Germline V lookup: CDR1 KGHDR, CDR2 SFDVKD. Trimming took 5 bases from V and 7 from J, leaving 10 bases between them. CDR3 length: 12 residues. CDR3 residues: CATSGTGGGYTF. The CDR3 nucleotides read TGTGCCACCAGTGGTACGGGAGGTGGCTACACCTTC.

The V and J genes are TRBV4-2 and TRBJ2-1; 12 bases line up with TRBD2. The germline V gene has CDR1 LGHNA and CDR2 YNFKEQ. Trimming removed 3 bases from V and 5 bases from J; junction bases left unmatched: 2. This CDR3 has 15 amino acids. DNA of the CDR3: TGTGCCAGCAGCCAGACTAGCGGGGGAAACAATGAGCAGTTCTTC. Amino acids: CASSQTSGGNNEQFF.

The genes are TRBV11-1 and TRBJ2-3; 9 bases align to TRBD1. V was clipped by 3 bases and J by 1 base; unmatched bases: 5. In germline, CDR1 is SGHAT, CDR2 FQDESV (reference sequence). The CDR3 extends over 16 amino acids. CDR3 DNA: TGTGCCAGCAGCTTGGGACAGGGCTGGGGCACAGATACGCAGTATTTT. Protein sequence: CASSLGQGWGTDTQYF.

The V gene is TRBV15, the J gene TRBJ1-2; TRBD1 agrees at 8 bases. The trim removed 2 bases at V and 0 bases at J, leaving 8 bases unmatched. Per germline, CDR1 LNHNV and CDR2 YYDKDF (reference sequence). This CDR3 comprises 17 residues. The CDR3 sequence is CATSRLDRGSSNYGYTF. DNA of the CDR3: TGTGCCACCAGCAGATTAGACAGGGGATCTTCTAACTATGGCTACACCTTC.

This chain's CDR3 is CASSPTASPYEQYF. Written as DNA, the CDR3 is TGTGCCAGCAGTCCGACAGCGTCCCCCTACGAGCAGTACTTC. This chain uses TRBV12-3 or TRBV12-4 with TRBJ2-7; a possible D gene is TRBD1 (5 bases). The CDR3 spans 14 residues. V lost 5 bases, J lost 2 bases, and 13 bases lay in between.

The chain has TRBV29-1 and TRBJ2-1; tentatively, D is TRBD2 (6 bases). The germline gives CDR1 SQVTM, CDR2 ANQGSEA. V lost 4 bases and J 7 bases, leaving 14 bases between the germline ends. This CDR3 is built from 13 residues. Here the CDR3 reads CSVVGRNLNEQFF. CDR3 sequence (DNA): TGCAGCGTTGTGGGGAGGAACTTGAATGAGCAGTTCTTC.

The chain employs TRBV3-1 and TRBJ1-2; no clear D gene. Trimming took off 3 bases at V and 7 bases at J, with 12 bases between the two ends. Germline V lookup: CDR1 LGHDT, CDR2 YNNKEL (reference sequence). The CDR3 is made up of 13 amino acids. CDR3 residues: CASSQGKWGGYTF. CDR3 DNA sequence: TGTGCCAGCAGCCAGGGAAAGTGGGGTGGCTACACCTTC.

The chain couples TRBV5-1 to TRBJ2-1; D is ambiguous. CDR3 length: 16 amino acids. The V and J ends lost 4 bases and 4 bases respectively, with 18 bases between them. Germline CDR1 and CDR2: SGHRS and YFSETQ. This chain's CDR3 is CASSPGPGRGYNEQFF. In DNA form, the CDR3 reads TGCGCCAGCAGCCCCGGGCCAGGCCGAGGATACAATGAGCAGTTCTTC.

V is TRBV11-3 and J is TRBJ2-7; D assignment may be TRBD1 or TRBD2 (6 bases each). The germline V gene has CDR1 SGHNT and CDR2 YENEEA. Trimming took off 3 bases at V and 1 base at J, with 13 bases between the two ends. The CDR3 spans 15 residues. The CDR3 is CASSFRGDTSYEQYF. For the CDR3, the DNA is TGTGCCAGCAGCTTTAGGGGGGACACTTCCTACGAGCAGTACTTC.

This clonotype was observed a single time. The chain joins TRBV30 to TRBJ2-3; 9 bases agree with TRBD1. J was trimmed by 0 bases and V by 2 bases; bases with no gene match: 3. CDR1 and CDR2 from the germline V gene are GTSNPN and SVGIG (reference sequence). This CDR3 contains 15 residues. CDR3 DNA sequence: TGTGCCTGGAGTAACGGACAGGGGAGCACAGATACGCAGTATTTT. It codes for CAWSNGQGSTDTQYF. Using reference TRBV30 and TRBJ2-3 for the parts outside the CDR3, the full variable domain is SQTIHQWPATLVQPVGSPLSLECTVEGTSNPNLYWYRQAAGRGLQLLFYSVGIGQISSEVPQNLSASRPQDRQFILSSKKLLLSDSGFYLCAWSNGQGSTDTQYFGPGTRLTVL.

This clonotype was counted many times. J is TRBJ2-5 and V is TRBV20-1; D perhaps matches TRBD2 (7 bases). CDR3 length: 12 residues. CDR1 DFQATT and CDR2 SNEGSKA come from the germline V gene (reference sequence). V was trimmed by 4 bases and J by 5 bases, leaving 11 bases between them. This CDR3 is CSAKGGGETQYF. The CDR3 DNA follows: TGCAGTGCTAAGGGGGGAGGGGAGACCCAGTACTTC.

CDR3 DNA sequence: TGCAGTGCTACTTTAGGAGGGACTAGCCGAGAGACCCAGTACTTC. It yields the protein CSATLGGTSRETQYF. The chain uses TRBV20-1 and TRBJ2-5, with TRBD2 matching 9 bases. The CDR3 consists of 15 residues. Per germline, CDR1 DFQATT and CDR2 SNEGSKA (reference sequence). V dropped 4 bases and J dropped 4; count of bases not matched to a gene: 10.

The chain combines TRBV20-1 with TRBJ2-5; the D gene is possibly TRBD2 (6 bases). Germline V gene sequence: CDR1 DFQATT, CDR2 SNEGSKA (reference sequence). The CDR3 loop spans 14 amino acids. V dropped 3 bases and J dropped 1 base, with 12 bases sitting between them. The CDR3 region has the DNA TGCAGTGCTAGGAGGGACTTGTCCCAAGAGACCCAGTACTTC. It translates to CSARRDLSQETQYF.

This chain uses TRBV27 with TRBJ1-4, with 7 bases fitting TRBD1. The J segment lost 3 bases and the V segment lost 5 bases, leaving 6 bases of the junction unmatched. Germline values: CDR1 MNHEY, CDR2 SMNVEV (reference sequence). The CDR3 spans 15 residues. CDR3: CASSEYRGSNEKLFF. For the CDR3, the DNA is TGTGCCAGCAGTGAATACAGGGGTTCTAATGAAAAACTGTTTTTT.

This clonotype has only a few counts. The J gene is TRBJ2-3, the V gene TRBV7-2; the match to TRBD1 covers 8 bases. This CDR3 comprises 18 residues. Germline V lookup: CDR1 SGHTA, CDR2 FQGNSA. After removal of 1 base from V and 1 base from J, the junction contained 10 bases not matched to a gene. In DNA, the CDR3 is TGTGCCAGCAGCTTAGACCCGACAGGGGTTGGAGGCACAGATACGCAGTATTTT. Residues: CASSLDPTGVGGTDTQYF. Looking up the rest from reference TRBV7-2 and TRBJ2-3 gives the full variable domain: GAGVSQSPSNKVTEKGKDVELRCDPISGHTALYWYRQSLGQGLEFLIYFQGNSAPDKSGLPSDRFSAERTGGSVSTLTIQRTQQEDSAVYLCASSLDPTGVGGTDTQYFGPGTRLTVL.

J is TRBJ1-5 and V is TRBV3-1, with a tentative D call TRBD1 (5 bases). This CDR3 spans 14 amino acids. Germline V gives CDR1 LGHDT, CDR2 YNNKEL (reference sequence). The V end lost 4 bases, the J end lost 9 bases, and 16 bases lay between the germline ends. Here the CDR3 DNA reads TGTGCCAGCAGCCCCCAGCTGCGAAGGGGGCCCCAGCATTTT. Amino acid sequence: CASSPQLRRGPQHF.

This sequence joins TRBV7-2 and TRBJ2-4, with TRBD2 identical over 7 bases. CDR1 and CDR2 (germline): SGHTA, FQGNSA. The CDR3 consists of 16 residues. The V gene end was trimmed by 2 bases and the J gene end by 2 bases; junction bases not matched to a gene: 6. CDR3 nucleotides: TGTGCCAGCAGCTTAATCAGGGAGGGTCCCAAAAACATTCAGTACTTC. Amino acids: CASSLIREGPKNIQYF.